This TCR beta chain was captured in a study of T cell responses to AZD1222 COVID-19 vaccine. The study's findings and limits: At 160-218 and 743-854, vaccine-associated CD4 TCRs were dominant, and they spanned spike. Only after the peak T cell response were repertoires sampled.

Clones were read by immunoSEQ multiplex PCR, and TCRdb kept only the in-frame ones, dropping some. Among 95,000 to 150,000 clones, around 85% were seen once, and the ten largest hold around 4.4%. Concerning this clone itself: The antigen is unknown.

The germline gives CDR1 KGHDR, CDR2 SFDVKD. The CDR3 has 14 amino acids. Deletions cut 3 bases from V and 7 bases from J, with 12 bases between. The chain is built from TRBV24-1 and TRBJ1-5; weak D call: TRBD1 (5 bases). Sequencing was performed on peripheral blood, taken 28 days after the second AZD1222 dose. The source of this sequence is an adult who received the AZD1222 COVID-19 vaccine. The CDR3 bases are TGTGCCACCAGTGATCCCCACGACAGACAGCCCCAGCATTTT. Translation: CATSDPHDRQPQHF.